This TCR beta chain was profiled in a study of neurological immune-mediated disorders. CDR3 size: 15 residues. The V gene's germline CDR1 is SGHRS and CDR2 YFSETQ. Trimming left V 0 bases short and J 0 bases short, with 9 bases between. Unsorted libraries were prepared from 2 million PBMCs held at -80 C. The authors produced cDNA by 5'RACE using 10-nucleotide random UMIs. TCRdb analysed the 5' RACE reads with MiXCR anew, one entry per CDR3 protein. The data contain some 70,000 distinct CDR3 sequences, less than 5.5% of them singletons. Points from the study as a whole: The authors found no clinical or MRI feature associated with the multiple sclerosis repertoire cluster. HTLV-1-associated myelopathy had the most TCR clonal expansion, whereas multiple sclerosis had the least (lower than in healthy controls).

This clonotype was detected ten times or more. The antigen is not known. The sequencing sample was made of PBMCs. This clonotype was sampled from a man aged 25-45 years with multiple sclerosis. This chain links TRBV5-1 with TRBJ1-1; D call uncertain. The CDR3 region is CASSLDPAMNTEAFF. CDR3 sequence (DNA): TGCGCCAGCAGCTTGGATCCAGCGATGAACACTGAAGCTTTCTTT.